These 3 T cell receptor beta chains were all obtained from the same sample, sequenced in a study. MiXCR, applied by TCRdb to the RT-PCR reads, yields one record per CDR3 protein. The sample yields about 680,000 distinct CDR3 sequences, approximately 15% seen once. The sample taken for sequencing was memory CD4+ T cells from blood. These receptors were collected from a female donor in good health, serving as a healthy control.

This chain links TRBV12-3 or TRBV12-4 with TRBJ2-7; 10 bases fit TRBD2. The V gene end was trimmed by 0 bases and the J gene end by 2 bases; junction bases not matched to a gene: 1. This CDR3 comprises 15 residues. CDR3 DNA sequence: TGTGCCAGCAGTTTAGCGCTAGCGGGAGCCTACGAGCAGTACTTC. It is translated as CASSLALAGAYEQYF.

This clonotype has ten or more counts. The chain combines TRBV6-5 with TRBJ1-1, with TRBD1 as a possible D gene (5 bases). There are 14 residues in the CDR3. Germline lookup yields CDR1 MNHEY and CDR2 SVGAGI. With 6 bases removed from V and 11 bases from J, the gap between germline ends came to 22 bases. DNA of the CDR3: TGTGCCAGCAGCCGCGTAGGACACCTACAAGAGGCTTTCTTT. This gives the protein CASSRVGHLQEAFF.

The chain is built from TRBV3-1 and TRBJ2-5, with a weak D call TRBD2 (5 bases). The CDR3 is made up of 16 amino acids. The ends were cut back, 0 bases at V and 1 base at J, with 12 bases in the middle. Germline values: CDR1 LGHDT, CDR2 YNNKEL (reference sequence). CDR3 residues: CASSQDLGVGQETQYF. CDR3 DNA: TGTGCCAGCAGCCAAGATTTGGGAGTAGGCCAAGAGACCCAGTACTTC.